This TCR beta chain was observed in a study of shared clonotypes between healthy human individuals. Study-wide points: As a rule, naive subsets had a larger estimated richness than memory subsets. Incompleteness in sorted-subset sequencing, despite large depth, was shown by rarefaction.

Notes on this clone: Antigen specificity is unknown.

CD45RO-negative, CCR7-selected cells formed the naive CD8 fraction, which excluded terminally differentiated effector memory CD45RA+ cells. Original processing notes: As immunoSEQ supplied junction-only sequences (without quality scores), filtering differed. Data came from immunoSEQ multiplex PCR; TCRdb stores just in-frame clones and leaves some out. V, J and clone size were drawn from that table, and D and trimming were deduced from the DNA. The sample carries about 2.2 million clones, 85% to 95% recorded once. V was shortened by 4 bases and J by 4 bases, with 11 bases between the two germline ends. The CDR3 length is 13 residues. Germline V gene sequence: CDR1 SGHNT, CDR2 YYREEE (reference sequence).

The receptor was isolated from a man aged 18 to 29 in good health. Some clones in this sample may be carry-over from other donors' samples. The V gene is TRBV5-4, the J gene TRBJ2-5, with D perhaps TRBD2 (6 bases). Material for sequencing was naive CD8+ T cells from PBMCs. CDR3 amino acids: CASSPGLVETQYF. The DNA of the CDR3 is TGTGCCAGCAGCCCGGGACTTGTAGAGACCCAGTACTTC.